This T cell receptor beta chain was sequenced during a study of cytotoxic CD8 clonotypes in ibrutinib-treated CLL. Notes on the study in general: Higher clonality was seen at ibrutinib response and a return toward baseline at progression.

CDR3 length: 15 amino acids. Germline V gives CDR1 PRHDT, CDR2 FYEKMQ (reference sequence). The V and J ends lost 6 bases and 1 base, in that order; junction bases with no gene match: 6. In this sample, this clone turned up many times. The antigen remains unidentified. Here immunoSEQ multiplex PCR was the method, and the copy in TCRdb shows in-frame clones only, minus some. The sample contains 140,000 to 150,000 clones, more than 75% of which appear only once. V usage is TRBV13 and J usage is TRBJ1-3; 7 nucleotides line up with TRBD1. Specimen: PBMCs, collected after 24 months of ibrutinib treatment. The clonotype originates from a human donor with chronic lymphocytic leukemia. The CDR3 nucleotides read TGTGCCAGCAGTCGACAGGGTCATTCTGGAAACACCATATATTTT. Protein product: CASSRQGHSGNTIYF.